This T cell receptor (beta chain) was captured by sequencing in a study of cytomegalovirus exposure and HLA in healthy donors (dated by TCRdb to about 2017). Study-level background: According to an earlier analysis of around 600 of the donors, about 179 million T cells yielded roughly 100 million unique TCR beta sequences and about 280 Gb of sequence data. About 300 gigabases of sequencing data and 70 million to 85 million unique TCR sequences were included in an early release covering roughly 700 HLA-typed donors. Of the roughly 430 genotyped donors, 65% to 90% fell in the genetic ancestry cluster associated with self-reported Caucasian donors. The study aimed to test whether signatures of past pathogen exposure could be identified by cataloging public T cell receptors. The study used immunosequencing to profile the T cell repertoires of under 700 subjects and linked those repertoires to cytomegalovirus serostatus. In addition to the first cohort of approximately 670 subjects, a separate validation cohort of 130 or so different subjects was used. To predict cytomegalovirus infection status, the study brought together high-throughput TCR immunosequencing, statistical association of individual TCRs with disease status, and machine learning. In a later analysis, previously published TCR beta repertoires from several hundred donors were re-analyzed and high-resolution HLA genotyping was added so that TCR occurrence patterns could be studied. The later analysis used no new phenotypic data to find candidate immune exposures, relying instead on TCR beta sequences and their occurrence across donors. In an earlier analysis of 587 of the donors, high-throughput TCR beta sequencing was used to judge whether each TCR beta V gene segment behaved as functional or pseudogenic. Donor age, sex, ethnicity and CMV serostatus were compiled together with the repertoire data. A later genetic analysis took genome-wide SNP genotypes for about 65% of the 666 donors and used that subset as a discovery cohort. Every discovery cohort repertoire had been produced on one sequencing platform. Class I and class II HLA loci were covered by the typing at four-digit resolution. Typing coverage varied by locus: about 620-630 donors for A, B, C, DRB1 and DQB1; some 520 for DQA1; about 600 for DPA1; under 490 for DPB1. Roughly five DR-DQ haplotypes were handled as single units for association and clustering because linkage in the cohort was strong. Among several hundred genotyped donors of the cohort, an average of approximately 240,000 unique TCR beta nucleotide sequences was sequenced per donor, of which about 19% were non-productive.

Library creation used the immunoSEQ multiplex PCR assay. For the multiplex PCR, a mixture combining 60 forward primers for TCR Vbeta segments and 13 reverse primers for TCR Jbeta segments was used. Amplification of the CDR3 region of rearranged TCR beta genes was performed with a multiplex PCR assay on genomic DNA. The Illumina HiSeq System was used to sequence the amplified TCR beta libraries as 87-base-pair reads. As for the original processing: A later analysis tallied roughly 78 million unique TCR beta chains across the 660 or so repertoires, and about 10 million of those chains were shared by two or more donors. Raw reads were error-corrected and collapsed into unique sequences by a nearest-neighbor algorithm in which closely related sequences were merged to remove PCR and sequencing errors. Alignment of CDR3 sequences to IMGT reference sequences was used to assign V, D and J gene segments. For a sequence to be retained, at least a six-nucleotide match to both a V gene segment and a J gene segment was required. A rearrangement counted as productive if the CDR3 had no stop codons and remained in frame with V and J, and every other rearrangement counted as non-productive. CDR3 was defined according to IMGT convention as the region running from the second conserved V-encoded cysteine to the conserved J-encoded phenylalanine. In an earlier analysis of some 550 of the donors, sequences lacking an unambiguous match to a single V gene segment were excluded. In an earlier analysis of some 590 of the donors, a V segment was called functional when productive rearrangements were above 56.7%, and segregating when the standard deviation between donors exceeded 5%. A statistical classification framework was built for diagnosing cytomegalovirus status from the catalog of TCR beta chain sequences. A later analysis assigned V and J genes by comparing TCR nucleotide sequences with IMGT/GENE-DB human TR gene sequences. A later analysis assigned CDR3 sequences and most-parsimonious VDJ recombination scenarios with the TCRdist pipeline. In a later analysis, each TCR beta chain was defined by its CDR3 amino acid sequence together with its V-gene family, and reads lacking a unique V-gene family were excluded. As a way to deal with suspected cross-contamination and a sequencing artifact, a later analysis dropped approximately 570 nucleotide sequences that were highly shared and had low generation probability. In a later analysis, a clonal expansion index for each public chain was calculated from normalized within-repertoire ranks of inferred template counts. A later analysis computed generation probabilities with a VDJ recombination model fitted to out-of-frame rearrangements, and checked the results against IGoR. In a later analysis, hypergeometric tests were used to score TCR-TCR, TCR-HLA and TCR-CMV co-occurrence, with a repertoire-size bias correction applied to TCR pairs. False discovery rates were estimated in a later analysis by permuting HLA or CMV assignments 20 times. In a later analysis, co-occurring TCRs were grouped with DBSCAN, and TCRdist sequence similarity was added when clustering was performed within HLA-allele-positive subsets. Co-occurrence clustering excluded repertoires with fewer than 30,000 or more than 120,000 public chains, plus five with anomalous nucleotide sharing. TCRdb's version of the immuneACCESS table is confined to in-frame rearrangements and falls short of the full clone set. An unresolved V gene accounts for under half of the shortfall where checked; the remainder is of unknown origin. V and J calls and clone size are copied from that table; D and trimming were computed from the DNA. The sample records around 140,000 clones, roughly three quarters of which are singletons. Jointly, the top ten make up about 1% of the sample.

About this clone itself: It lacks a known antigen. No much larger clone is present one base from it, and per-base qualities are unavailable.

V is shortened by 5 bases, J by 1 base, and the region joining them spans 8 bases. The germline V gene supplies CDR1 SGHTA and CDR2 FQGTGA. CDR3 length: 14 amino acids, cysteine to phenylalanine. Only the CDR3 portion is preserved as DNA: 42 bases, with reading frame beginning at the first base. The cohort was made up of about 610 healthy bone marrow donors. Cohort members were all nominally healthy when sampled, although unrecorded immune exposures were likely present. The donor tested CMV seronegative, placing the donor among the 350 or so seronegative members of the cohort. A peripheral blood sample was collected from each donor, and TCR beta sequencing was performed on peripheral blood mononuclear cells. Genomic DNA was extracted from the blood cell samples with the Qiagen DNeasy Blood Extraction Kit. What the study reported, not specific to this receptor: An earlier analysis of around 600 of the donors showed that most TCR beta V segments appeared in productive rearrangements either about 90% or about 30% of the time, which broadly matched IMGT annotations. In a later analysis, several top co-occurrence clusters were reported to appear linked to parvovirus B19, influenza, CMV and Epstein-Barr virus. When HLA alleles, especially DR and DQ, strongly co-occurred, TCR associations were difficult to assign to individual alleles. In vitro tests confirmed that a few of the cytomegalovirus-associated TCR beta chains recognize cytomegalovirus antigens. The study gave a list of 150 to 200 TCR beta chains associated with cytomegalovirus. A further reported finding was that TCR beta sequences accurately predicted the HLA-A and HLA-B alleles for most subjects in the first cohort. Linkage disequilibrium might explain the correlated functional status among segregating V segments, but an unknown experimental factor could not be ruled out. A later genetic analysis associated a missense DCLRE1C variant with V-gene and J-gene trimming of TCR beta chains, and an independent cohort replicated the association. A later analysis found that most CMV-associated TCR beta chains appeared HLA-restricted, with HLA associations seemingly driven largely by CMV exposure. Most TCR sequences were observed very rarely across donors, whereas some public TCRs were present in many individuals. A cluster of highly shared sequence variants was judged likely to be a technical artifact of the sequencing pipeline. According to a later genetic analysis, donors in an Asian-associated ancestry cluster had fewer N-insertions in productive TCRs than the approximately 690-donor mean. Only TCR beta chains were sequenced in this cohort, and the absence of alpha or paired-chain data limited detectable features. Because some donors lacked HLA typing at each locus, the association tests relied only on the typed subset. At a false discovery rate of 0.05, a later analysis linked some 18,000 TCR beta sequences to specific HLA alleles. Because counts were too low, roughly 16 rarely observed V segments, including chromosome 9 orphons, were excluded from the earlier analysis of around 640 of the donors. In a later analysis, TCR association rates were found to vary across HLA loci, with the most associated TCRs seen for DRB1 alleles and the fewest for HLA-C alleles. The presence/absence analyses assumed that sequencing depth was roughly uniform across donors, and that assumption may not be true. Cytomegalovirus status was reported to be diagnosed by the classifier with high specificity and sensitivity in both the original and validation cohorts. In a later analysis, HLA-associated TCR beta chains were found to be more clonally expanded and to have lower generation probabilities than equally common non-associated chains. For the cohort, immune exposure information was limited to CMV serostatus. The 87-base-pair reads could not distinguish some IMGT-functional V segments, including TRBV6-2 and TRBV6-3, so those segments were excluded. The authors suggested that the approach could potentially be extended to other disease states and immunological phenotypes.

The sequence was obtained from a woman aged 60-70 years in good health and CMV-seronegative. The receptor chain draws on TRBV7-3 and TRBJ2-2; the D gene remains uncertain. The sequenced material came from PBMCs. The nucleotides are TGTGCCAGCAGCCCTCGACAGAACACCGGGGAGCTGTTTTTT. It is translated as CASSPRQNTGELFF.